These 14 T cell receptor beta chains came from one sample sequenced in a study of T cell responses to AZD1222 COVID-19 vaccine. Using immunoSEQ multiplex PCR, the repertoire was profiled, and TCRdb retains in-frame clones only, with some absent. The sample lists under 150,000 clones, about nine tenths occurring once. The material was peripheral blood, obtained on day 0 of AZD1222 vaccination. The receptors derive from an adult in good health.

The V and J genes are TRBV5-6 and TRBJ1-5; D is perhaps TRBD1 (6 bases). The CDR3 is 14 residues long. The V gene's germline CDR1 is SGHDT and CDR2 YYEEEE. Trimming removed 4 bases at V and 6 bases at J, with 14 bases between. The CDR3 DNA is TGTGCCAGCAGCCCACGGGGGGCGAGTCAGCCCCAGCATTTT. It is translated as CASSPRGASQPQHF.

This chain connects TRBV25-1 to TRBJ1-1; D gene ambiguous. Germline CDR1 MGHDK, CDR2 SYGVNS. V gave up 0 bases and J gave up 10 bases, with 9 bases separating them. The CDR3 spans 12 residues. The CDR3 DNA is TGTGCCAGCAGTGAATATAAGGGTTCAGCTTTCTTT. Protein product: CASSEYKGSAFF.

The gene calls are TRBV7-9 and TRBJ2-7; 7 bases fit TRBD1. This CDR3 is built from 15 residues. Trimming removed 1 base from V and 2 bases from J; junction bases left unmatched: 5. Germline assignment: CDR1 SEHNR and CDR2 FQNEAQ (reference sequence). The CDR3 region is CASSLGRTGAYEQYF. The DNA of the CDR3 is TGTGCCAGCAGCTTAGGAAGGACAGGAGCCTACGAGCAGTACTTC. Full variable domain (outside the CDR3, taken from reference TRBV7-9 and TRBJ2-7): DTGVSQNPRHKITKRGQNVTFRCDPISEHNRLYWYRQTLGQGPEFLTYFQNEAQLEKSRLLSDRFSAERPKGSFSTLEIQRTEQGDSAMYLCASSLGRTGAYEQYFGPGTRLTVT.

V usage is TRBV7-9 and J usage is TRBJ2-2, with 12 bases fitting TRBD1. The CDR3 loop spans 17 amino acids. The germline V gene encodes CDR1 SEHNR and CDR2 FQNEAQ (reference sequence). Unmatched junction bases numbered 8, after V lost 3 bases and J lost 6 bases. The CDR3 coding sequence is TGTGCCAGCAGCTTTTCACCGGGACAGGGGGCGTCCGGGGAGCTGTTTTTT. Encoded protein: CASSFSPGQGASGELFF.

The chain recombines TRBV19 with TRBJ2-2; D unresolved. V was pared by 3 bases and J by 4 bases, with 12 bases between. Germline-derived CDR1 and CDR2 are LNHDA and SQIVND (reference sequence). The CDR3 contains 15 residues. CDR3 in DNA: TGTGCCAGTAGTATCCGACCGGGCCTCACCGGGGAGCTGTTTTTT. Translating gives CASSIRPGLTGELFF.

The chain joins TRBV12-3 or TRBV12-4 to TRBJ1-5; possible D gene TRBD1, 5 bases. The CDR3 sequence is 13 residues long. Trimming cost V 3 bases and J 5 bases, with 8 bases left between them. CDR3 DNA sequence: TGTGCCAGCAGTTTTGCAGGGTATCAGCCCCAGCATTTT. Amino acid sequence: CASSFAGYQPQHF.

V gene TRBV10-2 combines with J gene TRBJ2-1, with TRBD2 as a possible D gene (7 bases). The germline V gene has CDR1 WSHSY and CDR2 SAAADI. The CDR3 has 16 amino acids. Trimming removed 1 base from V and 8 bases from J, with 18 bases in between. The CDR3 DNA sequence: TGCGCCAGCAGTGAGTGGGGCCCAGGGGAGGGCTATGAGCAGTTCTTC. Its protein product is CASSEWGPGEGYEQFF.

The chain links TRBV7-9 to TRBJ1-1; D remains unclear. CDR1 is SEHNR, CDR2 FQNEAQ, per germline (reference sequence). The CDR3 sequence is 16 residues long. The V end lost 0 bases, the J end lost 3 bases, and 14 bases lay between the germline ends. CDR3 nucleotide sequence: TGTGCCAGCAGCTTAGCGCAATGGTACAGTGACACTGAAGCTTTCTTT. This encodes CASSLAQWYSDTEAFF. Based on the CDR3 plus reference TRBV7-9 and TRBJ1-1, the full variable domain is DTGVSQNPRHKITKRGQNVTFRCDPISEHNRLYWYRQTLGQGPEFLTYFQNEAQLEKSRLLSDRFSAERPKGSFSTLEIQRTEQGDSAMYLCASSLAQWYSDTEAFFGQGTRLTVV.

This clone was seen just once. The chain carries TRBV29-1 and TRBJ2-3; D is possibly TRBD1 or TRBD2 (6 bases each). The CDR3 covers 14 residues. V lost 2 bases, J lost 6 bases, and 15 bases lay in between. Per the germline V gene, CDR1 is SQVTM and CDR2 is ANQGSEA. The DNA for the CDR3 is TGCAGCGTTGAATCTGGAACGGGGGCGGATACGCAGTATTTT. Protein product: CSVESGTGADTQYF.

This clone appeared a single time. The rearrangement uses TRBV28 and TRBJ2-7; D possibly corresponds to TRBD1 (5 bases). The CDR3 loop spans 14 amino acids. Germline V lookup: CDR1 MDHEN, CDR2 SYDVKM. V lost 2 bases and J 3 bases, leaving 11 bases between the germline ends. CDR3 DNA sequence: TGTGCCAGCAGTTTAGTAGGGGCCCTCTACGAGCAGTACTTC. Encoded protein: CASSLVGALYEQYF.

The rearrangement uses TRBV7-9 and TRBJ2-7, with D tentatively TRBD1 or TRBD2 (5 bases each). Germline loops: CDR1 SEHNR, CDR2 FQNEAQ (reference sequence). V was cut by 5 bases and J by 3 bases, with 14 bases left in between. The CDR3 consists of 14 residues. The CDR3 region is CASSEPGRLYEQYF. The CDR3 DNA is TGTGCCAGCAGCGAGCCGGGACGCCTCTACGAGCAGTACTTC.

The chain links TRBV10-3 to TRBJ1-6, with 12 bases aligning to TRBD1. This CDR3 region has 16 residues. In germline, CDR1 is ENHRY, CDR2 SYGVKD. The ends lost 2 bases at V and 9 bases at J; junction bases unmatched: 5. The DNA of the CDR3 is TGTGCCATCAGTGAGGGGACAGGGGGCAAGGGTTCACCCCTCCACTTT. It is translated as CAISEGTGGKGSPLHF.

The chain is built from TRBV29-1 and TRBJ2-3, with 14 nucleotides matching TRBD2. In germline, CDR1 is SQVTM, CDR2 ANQGSEA. The J segment lost 1 base and the V segment lost 7 bases, leaving 4 bases of the junction unmatched. The CDR3 runs 15 residues. The CDR3 here is CSGGLAGAGTDTQYF. The CDR3 coding sequence is TGCAGCGGGGGACTAGCGGGAGCAGGCACAGATACGCAGTATTTT.

The chain carries TRBV9 and TRBJ2-2, with a tentative D call TRBD2 (6 bases). Trimming shortened V by 0 bases and J by 2 bases, and 11 bases separated the two germline ends. Germline V gene sequence: CDR1 SGDLS, CDR2 YYNGEE. CDR3 length: 16 amino acids. The CDR3 DNA reads TGTGCCAGCAGCGTAGAAATTAGCGGTAACACCGGGGAGCTGTTTTTT. Translating it yields CASSVEISGNTGELFF.